The clone carrying this TCR beta chain was seen a few times. Its cognate antigen is unknown. This entry comes from a study of spatial heterogeneity in lung cancer. Background on the study: More beta-chain than alpha-chain sequences were consistently detected. Study observations and caveats: Resection blood, more than follow-up blood, showed ubiquitous expanded tumor TCRs.

Time point given: sample taken at primary tumor resection. In each case, whole RNA from tumor, nontumor lung or frozen PBMC was sequenced unsorted. The approximately 72 donors had untreated early-stage non-small cell lung cancer. Every molecule of TCR cDNA had its own unique molecular identifier. TCRdb re-called the 5' RACE reads through MiXCR, storing one row per CDR3 protein. The repertoire holds about 38,000 distinct CDR3 sequences, with around 7.5% as singletons. Sample: PBMCs, taken at surgery. The TCR sequence derives from a male donor with early-stage non-small cell lung cancer.

The CDR3 spells CSVKGPYNEQFF. CDR3 sequence (DNA): TGCAGTGTGAAGGGACCCTACAATGAGCAGTTCTTC. This chain joins TRBV20-1 and TRBJ2-1; the D gene could be TRBD1 or TRBD2 (5 bases each). The germline V and J ends were trimmed by 7 bases and 2 bases, with 9 bases remaining between them. The germline V gene has CDR1 DFQATT and CDR2 SNEGSKA (reference sequence). The CDR3 length is 12 residues.